This T cell receptor (beta chain) was observed in a study of beta chain features in type 1 diabetes (dated by TCRdb to the late 2010s). The study in broad terms: Patients and healthy donors did not differ in mean age, gender distribution, total cell number or subset yield. A total of about 100,000,000 sorted cells were examined across all samples, and RNA yield correlated strongly with the number of cells per subset. The study compared TCRB repertoires of sorted circulating CD4+ T cell subsets between recently diagnosed type 1 diabetes patients and matched healthy donors. Regulatory and stem cell-like memory subsets were isolated from only 8 patients and about eight healthy donors, whereas naive and central memory subsets came from all 30 or so donors. Broad study findings and their caveats: HLA sub-analyses involved small numbers of individuals, so any influence of HLA type on TCRB rearrangement remained unresolved. A moderate but significant shortening of TCRB CDR3 length was observed in type 1 diabetes patients in all four CD4+ subsets. PCR may preferentially amplify shorter templates, but because patient and control samples were amplified and corrected together, any resulting skew would affect both groups equally. At VDJ recombination sites, type 1 diabetes patients had fewer insertions and more deleted nucleotides, which implies abnormalities in thymic rearrangement. Sequencing cDNA rather than genomic DNA could over-represent highly expressing activated cells, although activation and CD3 levels did not differ between groups. Naive, central memory and regulatory TCRB repertoires appeared more similar among patients than among healthy donors.

This clone came up a few times. Which antigen it targets is not known. Within one base of it there is no much larger clone, and no base qualities were kept. V and J are truncated by 5 bases and 3 bases respectively, leaving an intervening sequence of 11 bases. From the germline V gene, CDR1 is SGHAT and CDR2 is FQNNGV. CDR3 length: 13 amino acids, cysteine to phenylalanine. This entry keeps only the CDR3 DNA: 39 bases, framed from base 1. The High Capacity cDNA Reverse Transcription Kit was used to reverse transcribe all of the isolated RNA, meaning that expressed TCRB transcripts were what got sequenced. Deep immunoSEQ sequencing was applied to naive, central memory and regulatory T cell samples, giving an average of about 3.57 million total reads per sample. Sorted cells were lysed in RLT buffer and RNA was extracted with DNase-treated RNeasy Micro or Mini kits, depending on cell number. Each cell subset was processed separately to prevent cross-contamination, with patient and healthy donor samples processed together. The immunoSEQ multiplex PCR was used to amplify TCRB sequences from cDNA, yielding 87-bp fragments that span the CDR3 region. Amplicons were sequenced on the Illumina HiSeq platform. Under the source paper's analysis protocol: PCR bias was corrected computationally using synthetic template baselines, and reads within Hamming distance 2 were collapsed, with unmergeable singletons discarded. By aligning reads against IMGT, V, D and J genes, CDR3 length, and insertions or deletions at six rearrangement sites were assigned. Within each subset, clonotype counts were normalized to the number of sorted cells before true diversity and Gini coefficients were calculated with the tcR R package. The overlap coefficient, calculated on TCRB nucleotide sequences, was used to measure repertoire sharing. Out-of-frame TCRB sequences from naive cells were analyzed as a proxy for the pre-selection repertoire. Imported from immuneACCESS, the table was reduced by TCRdb to in-frame sequences with V and J called. These copies leave out some clones; in studies compared against another copy, an unresolved V gene accounts for under half, and the cause of the remainder is not known. Clone size and V and J calls were adopted from that table, with D and trimming inferred from the DNA. Across this sample there are a few hundred thousand clones, with over 12% seen only once. In total, the top ten clones hold roughly 0.017% of the sample.

A single peripheral blood draw of approximately 110 mL on average was collected from each donor into heparinised tubes. A BD FACSAria II and a panel including CD45RO, CCR7, CD25, CD127, CD95 and CD27 were used to sort naive, central memory, regulatory and stem cell-like memory CD4+ T cells. A purity above 95% was achieved for all sorted populations. PBMCs were isolated right away by Lymphoprep density gradient centrifugation and were stained directly, without culture. So that batch effects would be minimized, each experiment stained and sorted samples in pairs, pairing one healthy donor with one patient.

The receptor was derived from a woman aged 18-35 years in good health. The chain links TRBV11-2 with TRBJ2-7; TRBD2 might be the D gene, on 5 matching bases. Sequencing input: naive CD4+ T cells from blood. The cell subset or site label of this sample denotes: true naive CD4+ T cells. Here the CDR3 is given as CASSPLGIYEQYF. The nucleotides read TGTGCCAGCAGCCCACTCGGGATCTACGAGCAGTACTTC.